This T cell receptor (beta chain) derives from a study of blood T cell repertoires in COVID-19. Overall study: COVID-19 samples from acute and convalescent phases originated in the United States, Italy and Spain.

Authors' analysis steps: Estimates of nucleated cell counts were drawn from the amplification of reference gene primers. The method was immunoSEQ multiplex PCR; TCRdb's version includes in-frame clones alone and lacks a portion of them. D and trimming were read from the DNA, whereas the V and J calls and clone size are those reported in that table. The sample carries about 300,000 clones, 80% to 90% recorded once. Participants had their cohort set by participant-reported clinical history. Before being deemed recovered, Cohort 3 donors had two negative PCRs, clearance, or symptom resolution. V dropped 3 bases and J dropped 4 bases, with 27 bases sitting between them. CDR3 length: 19 amino acids. CDR1 and CDR2 from the germline V gene are SGHVT and SQSDAQ.

Sequencing was performed on PBMCs or T cells enriched from blood (not recorded which). The rearrangement uses TRBV7-4 and TRBJ1-1; D not certain. This TCR derives from a man aged 25 to 40 who had recovered from COVID-19. CDR3 loop: CASSLGGPSHPHKPTEAFF. DNA of the CDR3: TGTGCCAGCAGCTTGGGAGGGCCCAGCCACCCACATAAACCCACTGAAGCTTTCTTT. The whole variable domain, remainder taken from reference TRBV7-4 and TRBJ1-1, is GAGVSQSPRYKVAKRGRDVALRCDSISGHVTLYWYRQTLGQGSEVLTYSQSDAQRDKSGRPSGRFSAERPERSVSTLKIQRTEQGDSAVYLCASSLGGPSHPHKPTEAFFGQGTRLTVV.